There are a few counts of the clone carrying this TCR beta chain. What it binds is unknown. These data belong to a study of cytotoxic CD8 clonotypes in ibrutinib-treated CLL. V lost 4 bases, J lost 6 bases, and 14 bases stayed unmatched. In germline, CDR1 is MNHNS, CDR2 SASEGT. CDR3 length: 16 residues. Points from the study as a whole: Elevated clonality accompanied ibrutinib response, with a return toward baseline values at progression.

Profiled with immunoSEQ multiplex PCR; TCRdb holds only in-frame clones, not every one. The data show about 50,000 clones, with 50% to 60% seen just once and 20% to 30% held by the top ten. The specimen comprised PBMCs, sampled at disease progression, from a patient treated with ibrutinib. This TCR derives from a human donor with chronic lymphocytic leukemia. J is TRBJ1-2 and V is TRBV6-1, with 7 bases that match TRBD1. CDR3: CASSGPQGGEIHGYTF. DNA for the CDR3: TGTGCCAGCAGTGGTCCTCAGGGGGGAGAAATTCATGGCTACACCTTC.